This entry is about one T cell receptor (beta chain). CDR1 and CDR2 from the germline V gene are SNHLY and FYNNEI. Trimming shortened V by 4 bases and J by 6 bases, and 15 bases separated the two germline ends. The CDR3 covers 14 residues. This sample was taken from a study of cytomegalovirus exposure and HLA in healthy donors. The study ran its PCR with 60 Vbeta and 13 Jbeta primers. Clones were sequenced by immunoSEQ multiplex PCR, and TCRdb holds only the in-frame ones, with some missing. The sample carries some 90,000 clones, roughly 80% recorded once. The chain employs TRBV2 and TRBJ1-2, with D uncertain. This TCR came from a man aged 30 to 39 in good health and CMV-seronegative. The specimen was PBMCs. The DNA of the CDR3 is TGTGCCAGCAGTGGCAGGTCGAATTTTAATGGCTACACCTTC. The encoded protein is CASSGRSNFNGYTF.